This T cell receptor (beta chain) derives from a study of T cell responses to AZD1222 COVID-19 vaccine. TCRdb's table, derived via immunoSEQ multiplex PCR, lists solely in-frame clones and lacks some. In the table there are 150,000 or so clones, roughly 89% of which are singletons. Comments on this clone: Its target is not known.

CDR3 size: 17 residues. Losses at the gene ends were 5 bases for V and 7 bases for J; bases not matched to a gene: 12. Germline loops: CDR1 MNHNY, CDR2 SVGAGI (reference sequence). General study points: The study sampled repertoires only after the peak T cell response. The CD4 TCRs associated with vaccination extended across spike and predominated at 160-218 and 743-854.

This TCR derives from an adult in good health. The chain couples TRBV6-6 to TRBJ1-5, with TRBD1 matching over 12 bases. The sample in question was peripheral blood, obtained on day 0 of AZD1222 vaccination. The DNA of the CDR3 is TGTGCCAGCAGTCCCTTTGGGACAGGGGGCGATGGACAGCCCCAGCATTTT. Protein product: CASSPFGTGGDGQPQHF.